These 30 T cell receptor beta chains share one sample of origin, sequenced in a study of blood T cell repertoires in COVID-19. Sequenced by immunoSEQ multiplex PCR; TCRdb stores in-frame clones only, minus some. The data contain approximately 280,000 clones, approximately 85% of them seen just once; the ten biggest clones take up 4.5% to 5.5%. Sequencing was performed on peripheral blood. The source of these receptors is a man aged 50 to 60 with active or convalescent COVID-19.

The V call is TRBV5-4, the J call TRBJ2-1; TRBD2 matches 11 bases. The V and J ends lost 7 bases and 8 bases, in that order; junction bases with no gene match: 20. This CDR3 has 18 amino acids. Germline CDR1 is SGHNT and CDR2 is YYREEE (reference sequence). The CDR3 sequence: CASRSYQAISGRGDEQFF. As DNA, the CDR3 is TGTGCCAGCCGATCCTACCAAGCAATTAGCGGGAGGGGGGATGAGCAGTTCTTC.

The rearrangement uses TRBV5-1 and TRBJ2-1; 7 bases agree with TRBD2. CDR3 length: 16 residues. Germline V lookup: CDR1 SGHRS, CDR2 YFSETQ. Trimming took 0 bases from V and 6 from J; bases not matched to a gene: 9. CDR3 DNA: TGCGCCAGCAGCTTGGCCCTCGGGGAGGGTCGCAATGAGCAGTTCTTC. It is translated as CASSLALGEGRNEQFF.

The chain joins TRBV9 to TRBJ1-1, with D uncertain. There are 14 residues in the CDR3. Germline V gene data show CDR1 as SGDLS and CDR2 as YYNGEE. V lost 3 bases to trimming and J lost 6 bases, with 15 bases between them. The CDR3 DNA reads TGTGCCAGCAGCGAAGGTTCGGGTAACCCTGAAGCTTTCTTT. Amino acids: CASSEGSGNPEAFF.

This chain joins TRBV28 and TRBJ2-7, with 8 bases that match TRBD2. The V and J ends lost 2 bases and 2 bases, in that order; junction bases with no gene match: 11. The CDR3 loop spans 17 amino acids. Germline V gives CDR1 MDHEN, CDR2 SYDVKM. The CDR3 spells CASSLLEGLAGTYEQYF. For the CDR3, the DNA is TGTGCCAGCAGTTTACTTGAGGGTCTAGCGGGTACCTACGAGCAGTACTTC.

This clone was picked up a small number of times. The chain links TRBV28 to TRBJ1-3; D may be TRBD1 (6 bases). The V end was cut by 11 bases, the J end by 0 bases, with 11 bases between. This CDR3 is 13 amino acids long. Germline CDR1 is MDHEN and CDR2 is SYDVKM. CDR3 nucleotides: TGTGCCGGGGCAGGGGCCTCTGGAAACACCATATATTTT. Translated: CAGAGASGNTIYF.

V gene TRBV5-1 combines with J gene TRBJ2-2, with D perhaps TRBD2 (6 bases). With 5 bases removed from V and 0 bases from J, the gap between germline ends came to 14 bases. This CDR3 has 16 amino acids. Germline-derived CDR1 and CDR2 are SGHRS and YFSETQ. CDR3 sequence reads: CASRGGSDTNTGELFF. The CDR3, as DNA: TGCGCCAGCAGGGGGGGTAGCGACACGAACACCGGGGAGCTGTTTTTT.

The chain uses TRBV15 and TRBJ2-5; D remains ambiguous. This CDR3 is built from 15 residues. Trimming removed 1 base at V and 1 base at J, with 10 bases between. Germline lookup yields CDR1 LNHNV and CDR2 YYDKDF (reference sequence). CDR3 bases: TGTGCCACCAGCAGAGGGAGACTCTTCCAAGAGACCCAGTACTTC. Its protein is CATSRGRLFQETQYF.

Here the CDR3 reads CASSLAVTGTGIHEQYF. CDR3 bases: TGCGCCAGCAGCTTGGCGGTCACCGGGACAGGGATCCACGAGCAGTACTTC. V gene TRBV5-1 combines with J gene TRBJ2-7; TRBD1 matches 9 bases. Germline V lookup: CDR1 SGHRS, CDR2 YFSETQ. The CDR3 runs 17 residues. The trim removed 0 bases at V and 5 bases at J, leaving 12 bases unmatched.

The V call is TRBV29-1, the J call TRBJ2-5, with D possibly being TRBD2 (5 bases). The CDR3 is 10 amino acids. Between the trimmed V and J ends, which lost 4 bases and 5 bases, there was a span of 5 bases. In germline, CDR1 is SQVTM, CDR2 ANQGSEA. The CDR3 region is CSVGGETQYF. CDR3 sequence (DNA): TGCAGCGTTGGCGGGGAGACCCAGTACTTC.

The V and J genes are TRBV18 and TRBJ2-1; tentative D call: TRBD2 (7 bases). CDR1 is KGHSH, CDR2 LQKENI, per germline. Trimming pared 9 bases from V and 6 bases from J, leaving 18 bases between. The CDR3 runs 14 residues. The CDR3 nucleotides are TGTGCCAGTCGACGGGGGGACACGGGCAATGAGCAGTTCTTC. Translation gives CASRRGDTGNEQFF. Combining the CDR3 with reference TRBV18 and TRBJ2-1 gives the whole variable domain NAGVMQNPRHLVRRRGQEARLRCSPMKGHSHVYWYRQLPEEGLKFMVYLQKENIIDESGMPKERFSAEFPKEGPSILRIQQVVRGDSAAYFCASRRGDTGNEQFFGPGTRLTVL.

This clone appeared a few times. The genes are TRBV19 and TRBJ1-5, with no clear D. Germline CDR1 is LNHDA and CDR2 is SQIVND (reference sequence). Trimming shortened V by 10 bases and J by 0 bases, and 13 bases separated the two germline ends. There are 14 residues in the CDR3. The CDR3 protein is CATSGAASNQPQHF. The CDR3 coding sequence is TGTGCCACCTCCGGAGCAGCTAGCAATCAGCCCCAGCATTTT.

The rearrangement links TRBV4-3 to TRBJ2-5; 7 bases line up with TRBD2. The germline V gene has CDR1 LGHNA and CDR2 YSLEER. The V and J ends lost 0 bases and 4 bases, in that order; junction bases with no gene match: 8. The CDR3 contains 16 residues. The CDR3 nucleotides are TGCGCCAGCAGCCAAGAAAGCGGGACCCGATTAGAGACCCAGTACTTC. It encodes CASSQESGTRLETQYF.

V and J are TRBV15 and TRBJ2-1, with 12 positions matching TRBD2. V lost 3 bases and J lost 12; bases outside the gene matches: 12. CDR3 size: 16 residues. CDR1 is LNHNV, CDR2 YYDKDF, per germline (reference sequence). The CDR3 DNA is TGTGCCACCAGCAGGAGCCTAGCGGGAGGGCCTGATGGGCAGTTCTTC. It is translated as CATSRSLAGGPDGQFF.

The V call is TRBV4-1, the J call TRBJ2-1; 8 bases are shared with TRBD1. The CDR3 runs to 16 residues. CDR1 and CDR2 (germline): MGHRA, YSYEKL. V lost 1 base and J lost 7; bases outside the gene matches: 9. CDR3 nucleotide sequence: TGCGCCAGCAGCCAAGGGGGGACAGGCTTGTGGAATGAGCAGTTCTTC. Translation gives CASSQGGTGLWNEQFF.

The rearrangement joins TRBV29-1 to TRBJ1-5; 7 bases fit TRBD1. Germline assignment: CDR1 SQVTM and CDR2 ANQGSEA. The CDR3 contains 14 residues. With V trimmed by 4 bases and J by 3 bases, 6 bases remained unmatched. CDR3 sequence (DNA): TGCAGCGTTGCCGGGACAGACCCCAATCAGCCCCAGCATTTT. Protein: CSVAGTDPNQPQHF.

The gene calls are TRBV6-5 and TRBJ2-7; TRBD2 matches 8 bases. The germline CDR1 and CDR2 sequences are MNHEY and SVGAGI. The CDR3 is 15 amino acids. Trimming cost V 6 bases and J 1 base; bases outside gene matches: 8. The CDR3 DNA follows: TGTGCCAGCAGCCCCCAGCGGGGGTATTCCTACGAGCAGTACTTC. This codes for CASSPQRGYSYEQYF.

The rearrangement links TRBV30 to TRBJ2-1; the D gene is possibly TRBD2 (6 bases). Germline lookup yields CDR1 GTSNPN and CDR2 SVGIG (reference sequence). The CDR3 is 16 amino acids. Trimming removed 3 bases from V and 0 bases from J, with 15 bases in between. CDR3 sequence reads: CAWSPPPGSSYNEQFF. In DNA, the CDR3 is TGTGCCTGGAGCCCCCCGCCCGGGAGCTCCTACAATGAGCAGTTCTTC.

The chain carries TRBV30 and TRBJ1-1; 7 positions agree with TRBD1. J gave up 11 bases and V 0 bases, and 9 bases lay outside the gene matches. Germline V CDR1 and CDR2: GTSNPN, SVGIG (reference sequence). The CDR3 runs to 13 residues. CDR3 in amino acids: CAWSVRVQGPAFF. The CDR3 nucleotides read TGTGCCTGGAGTGTCAGGGTACAGGGGCCGGCTTTCTTT.

This clone is a singleton in its sample. The chain couples TRBV5-1 to TRBJ1-4; D is undetermined. The CDR3 is 14 residues long. Germline values: CDR1 SGHRS, CDR2 YFSETQ. Trimming pared 3 bases from V and 6 bases from J, leaving 12 bases between. CDR3 region: CASSSLGGDEKLFF. The CDR3 nucleotides are TGCGCCAGCAGCTCCTTGGGCGGGGATGAAAAACTGTTTTTT.

The V gene is TRBV7-9, the J gene TRBJ2-5, with D maybe TRBD2 (5 bases). Trimming cost V 10 bases and J 2 bases, with 11 bases left between them. The CDR3 is 12 amino acids. Germline-derived CDR1 and CDR2 are SEHNR and FQNEAQ (reference sequence). The CDR3 DNA follows: TGTGCCATCAAACTAGAACAAGAGACCCAGTACTTC. Protein: CAIKLEQETQYF.

The V gene is TRBV4-2, the J gene TRBJ2-1; 14 nucleotides line up with TRBD2. The germline CDR1 and CDR2 sequences are LGHNA and YNFKEQ. V was clipped by 2 bases and J by 9 bases; unmatched bases: 12. CDR3 length: 18 residues. The CDR3 DNA sequence: TGTGCCAGCAGCCAAAGGGAGGGACTAGCGGGAGAGTTGGCTGAGCAGTTCTTC. The encoded protein is CASSQREGLAGELAEQFF.

The rearrangement links TRBV10-3 to TRBJ2-3, with TRBD1 matching 7 bases. CDR1 and CDR2 (germline): ENHRY, SYGVKD. The CDR3 has 15 residues. The junction had 5 bases not matched to a gene; V was cut back by 4 bases and J by 1 base. The CDR3 spells CAISVSDRGTDTQYF. The CDR3 nucleotides are TGTGCCATCAGTGTAAGTGACAGGGGCACAGATACGCAGTATTTT.

The chain combines TRBV7-9 with TRBJ1-1; D unclear. Germline V CDR1 and CDR2: SEHNR, FQNEAQ (reference sequence). With 6 bases removed from V and 4 bases from J, the gap between germline ends came to 9 bases. The CDR3 has 12 amino acids. CDR3 bases: TGTGCCAGCAGTCACCGGGGCACTGAAGCTTTCTTT. Protein sequence: CASSHRGTEAFF.

Concerning this clone: The junction shows a germline mismatch at one end, possibly a read error. CDR3 DNA sequence: TGTGCCAGCACCTTGGGAACTAGCGGATCCTACAATGAGCAGTTCTTC. Encoded protein: CASTLGTSGSYNEQFF. This chain joins TRBV5-6 and TRBJ2-1, with 8 bases identical to TRBD2. Per germline, CDR1 SGHDT and CDR2 YYEEEE. The CDR3 consists of 16 residues.

The chain combines TRBV6-5 with TRBJ1-4; no clear D. Deletions cut 2 bases from V and 7 bases from J, with 8 bases between. This CDR3 contains 13 residues. The germline V gene encodes CDR1 MNHEY and CDR2 SVGAGI. The CDR3 region has the DNA TGTGCCAGCAGTTACAGGTCGGGTGAAAAACTGTTTTTT. Its translation: CASSYRSGEKLFF.

This clone has just one count. This chain links TRBV5-6 with TRBJ1-3; D might be TRBD1 (5 bases). This CDR3 region has 15 residues. Per the germline V gene, CDR1 is SGHDT and CDR2 is YYEEEE. V lost 4 bases and J lost 0, with 11 bases in between. In DNA, the CDR3 is TGTGCCAGCAGCCCTAGGGGCTACTCTGGAAACACCATATATTTT. This codes for CASSPRGYSGNTIYF.

The rearrangement uses TRBV19 and TRBJ2-6; no firm D call. CDR3 length: 14 residues. CDR1 LNHDA and CDR2 SQIVND come from the germline V gene (reference sequence). V gave up 3 bases and J gave up 3 bases, with 6 bases separating them. The CDR3 sequence: CASSIGGGANVLTF. The CDR3 DNA reads TGTGCCAGTAGTATCGGTGGTGGGGCCAACGTCCTGACTTTC.

This chain joins TRBV24-1 and TRBJ2-1, with D possibly matching TRBD2 (7 bases). V gave up 4 bases and J gave up 7 bases, with 13 bases separating them. CDR1 and CDR2 (germline): KGHDR, SFDVKD. This CDR3 contains 14 residues. The CDR3 sequence is CATSEPRGRNEQFF. Written as DNA, the CDR3 is TGTGCCACCAGTGAACCGCGGGGGCGGAATGAGCAGTTCTTC.

The V call is TRBV3-1 (or the pseudogene TRBV3-2), the J call TRBJ1-1; 10 nucleotides line up with TRBD1. This CDR3 has 14 residues. Germline V gene lookup returns CDR1 LGHDT and CDR2 YNNKEL (reference sequence). The V segment lost 4 bases and the J segment 8 bases; nucleotides outside the gene matches: 7. The CDR3 sequence is CASSRGQGESEAFF. For the CDR3, the DNA is TGTGCCAGCAGCCGCGGACAGGGGGAATCCGAAGCTTTCTTT.

The chain combines TRBV7-8 with TRBJ2-7; D is possibly TRBD1 (6 bases). CDR3 length equals 15 residues. From germline, CDR1 is SGHVS and CDR2 FQNEAQ. V shed 5 bases and J shed 0 bases, with 14 bases lying between them. The CDR3 bases are TGTGCCAGCAGCCCCCGGACAGTTAGCTCCTACGAGCAGTACTTC. This translates into CASSPRTVSSYEQYF.